This record concerns one T cell receptor beta chain sequence. Its specificity is not known. TCRdb reprocessed the 5' RACE reads via MiXCR and lists one record per CDR3 protein. The sample has a few hundred thousand distinct CDR3 sequences, 6% to 7% seen once. V lost 1 base to trimming and J lost 3 bases, with 13 bases between them. The germline V gene encodes CDR1 SGHKS and CDR2 YYEKEE (reference sequence). There are 16 residues in the CDR3. This record belongs to a study of identical twins. Overall study findings and caveats: Reduced insertions were recorded for abundant cord blood beta clonotypes, with no such pattern in memory repertoires.

In addition, the sample was reused for a study of T cells expressing NK-cell markers. Per that paper: Four donors showed these clonotypes also leading the CD3+CD56-NKG2C+ fraction.

This clonotype originated in a woman aged 18-30 years in good health. Sequenced input: CD8+ T cells sorted from blood. This rearrangement joins TRBV5-5 to TRBJ2-2; D unclear. In DNA, the CDR3 is TGTGCCAGCAGCTTGTCGGGCCATTGGTACACCGGGGAGCTGTTTTTT. It translates to CASSLSGHWYTGELFF.